These T cell receptor beta chains were read from a single sample in a study of T-cell reconstitution after alpha-beta-depleted transplantation in children. TCRdb fed the PCR reads into MiXCR, producing one record per CDR3 protein. The sample consists of hundreds of thousands of distinct CDR3 sequences, roughly 17% of them appearing once. The sequencing used PBMCs from the stem cell graft donor, collected from the stem cell graft. All receptors come from a human donor who donated a stem cell graft to a child with acute myeloid leukemia. The CDR3 runs from the conserved cysteine through the conserved F or W. A D gene is named only where the DNA matches it firmly. The size field is filled for only some rows; it gives once, few, many or a size class.

clone size,V gene,J gene,D gene,CDR3 protein,CDR3 DNA
few,TRBV9,TRBJ2-7,TRBD2,CASSAGGGDTYEQYF,TGTGCCAGCAGCGCGGGGGGGGGAGACACCTACGAGCAGTACTTC
many,TRBV12-3/TRBV12-4,TRBJ1-1,TRBD1,CASRTGAEAEAFF,TGTGCCAGCAGGACAGGGGCGGAGGCTGAAGCTTTCTTT
few,TRBV15,TRBJ1-1,TRBD1,CATSRDLGQATEAFF,TGTGCCACCAGCAGAGACCTTGGACAGGCCACTGAAGCTTTCTTT
many,TRBV6-5,TRBJ2-1,NA,CASSFTLDGFYNEQFF,TGTGCCAGCAGTTTCACCCTTGACGGCTTCTACAATGAGCAGTTCTTC
many,TRBV20-1,TRBJ1-1,NA,CSPIGPMNTEAFF,TGCAGTCCGATCGGGCCTATGAACACTGAAGCTTTCTTT
NA,TRBV9,TRBJ2-7,NA,CASSVADGYYEQYF,TGTGCCAGCAGCGTGGCCGACGGATACTACGAGCAGTACTTC
many,TRBV6-5,TRBJ2-1,NA,CASSYSIAGSDNEQFF,TGTGCCAGCAGTTACTCTATCGCTGGGTCAGACAATGAGCAGTTCTTC
many,TRBV20-1,TRBJ2-3,NA,CSAPQFYGVGTDTQYF,TGCAGTGCTCCCCAATTTTACGGGGTTGGCACAGATACGCAGTATTTT
few,TRBV12-3/TRBV12-4,TRBJ2-5,NA,CASSEQEFQETQYF,TGTGCCAGCAGCGAACAGGAATTTCAAGAGACCCAGTACTTC
few,TRBV12-3/TRBV12-4,TRBJ2-5,NA,CASSFFMGETQYF,TGTGCCAGCAGTTTCTTTATGGGAGAGACCCAGTACTTC
many,TRBV20-1,TRBJ2-3,TRBD2,CSASGASGGGVWNTQYF,TGCAGTGCTTCTGGGGCTAGCGGGGGTGGCGTGTGGAATACGCAGTATTTT
many,TRBV6-5,TRBJ1-3,NA,CASSYSLSRAGNTIYF,TGTGCCAGCAGTTACTCTCTTAGTAGGGCTGGAAACACCATATATTTT
many,TRBV20-1,TRBJ2-3,TRBD2,CSARAWTSPDTQYF,TGCAGTGCTAGAGCATGGACTAGCCCAGATACGCAGTATTTT
NA,TRBV4-1,TRBJ2-1,NA,CASSQEGEYNEQFF,TGCGCCAGCAGCCAAGAAGGGGAATACAATGAGCAGTTCTTC
NA,TRBV5-1,TRBJ2-1,NA,CASSLVTGTYSYNEQFF,TGCGCCAGCAGCTTGGTTACGGGGACTTATTCCTACAATGAGCAGTTCTTC
NA,TRBV12-3/TRBV12-4,TRBJ1-4,TRBD1,CASGHRGPNEKLFF,TGTGCCAGCGGCCACAGGGGCCCTAATGAAAAACTGTTTTTT
NA,TRBV12-3/TRBV12-4,TRBJ2-2,NA,CASSPDVGAGELFF,TGTGCCAGCAGTCCCGACGTGGGGGCCGGGGAGCTGTTTTTT
many,TRBV29-1,TRBJ2-7,NA,CSVVAGISYEQYF,TGCAGCGTTGTAGCAGGGATCTCCTACGAGCAGTACTTC
many,TRBV10-3,TRBJ2-7,TRBD2,CASSGDYEQYF,TGTGCCAGCAGCGGGGACTACGAGCAGTACTTC
NA,TRBV25-1,TRBJ2-1,TRBD1,CASSMPGQGADEQFF,TGTGCCAGCAGTATGCCGGGACAGGGGGCCGATGAGCAGTTCTTC
NA,TRBV7-2,TRBJ2-2,NA,CASSTVGPTGELFF,TGTGCCAGCAGCACCGTAGGGCCCACCGGGGAGCTGTTTTTT
many,TRBV20-1,TRBJ2-4,NA,CSAFVTREAKNIQYF,TGCAGTGCTTTCGTGACTCGCGAAGCCAAAAACATTCAGTACTTC
NA,TRBV7-9,TRBJ2-1,TRBD1,CASSSRDRDDEQFF,TGTGCCAGCAGCTCCCGGGACAGGGACGATGAGCAGTTCTTC
NA,TRBV21-1,TRBJ2-2,NA,CASSKDVGANTGELFF,TGTGCCAGCAGCAAAGACGTGGGCGCGAACACCGGGGAGCTGTTTTTT
few,TRBV24-1,TRBJ2-7,TRBD1,CATSDSGTGNNEQYF,TGTGCCACCAGTGATTCCGGGACAGGGAACAACGAGCAGTACTTC
few,TRBV4-3,TRBJ2-2,NA,CASKMGHNTGELFF,TGCGCCAGTAAAATGGGACATAACACCGGGGAGCTGTTTTTT
many,TRBV5-5,TRBJ2-1,TRBD1,CASSLGDRNEQFF,TGTGCCAGCAGCTTGGGGGACAGGAATGAGCAGTTCTTC
many,TRBV6-5,TRBJ2-3,TRBD2,CASSSGLAGPTDTQYF,TGTGCCAGCAGTTCCGGACTAGCGGGGCCCACAGATACGCAGTATTTT
many,TRBV5-1,TRBJ2-1,TRBD1,CASSLDGQGNNEQFF,TGCGCCAGCAGCTTGGATGGACAGGGCAACAATGAGCAGTTCTTC
many,TRBV20-1,TRBJ2-1,NA,CSASEADNEQFF,TGCAGTGCTAGCGAGGCGGACAATGAGCAGTTCTTC
NA,TRBV5-5,TRBJ1-2,TRBD1,CASSLPGTGGGYTF,TGTGCCAGCAGCCTCCCCGGGACAGGGGGTGGCTACACCTTC
many,TRBV29-1,TRBJ2-1,NA,CSVVDGYNEQFF,TGCAGCGTGGTGGACGGATACAATGAGCAGTTCTTC
few,TRBV4-3,TRBJ1-1,NA,CASSQEMWGTEAFF,TGCGCCAGCAGCCAAGAAATGTGGGGAACTGAAGCTTTCTTT
NA,TRBV6-5,TRBJ1-4,NA,CASSYQSRGYEKLFF,TGTGCCAGCAGTTACCAGTCGAGAGGTTACGAAAAACTGTTTTTT
many,TRBV20-1,TRBJ1-2,NA,CSARYELGYTF,TGCAGTGCTCGGTACGAGCTTGGCTACACCTTC
few,TRBV12-3/TRBV12-4,TRBJ1-3,NA,CASVSRTDFGNTIYF,TGTGCCAGTGTCTCCCGGACAGACTTTGGAAACACCATATATTTT
NA,TRBV29-1,TRBJ2-1,NA,CSVADSYEQFF,TGCAGCGTTGCGGACAGCTATGAGCAGTTCTTC
NA,TRBV30,TRBJ1-1,NA,CAWSRLQGGAEAFF,TGTGCCTGGAGCCGATTACAGGGAGGCGCTGAAGCTTTCTTT
NA,TRBV5-1,TRBJ2-4,NA,CASSLEQPNIQYF,TGCGCCAGCAGCTTGGAACAGCCAAACATTCAGTACTTC
NA,TRBV6-2/TRBV6-3,TRBJ1-1,NA,CASEDAYGTLNTEAFF,TGTGCCAGCGAAGATGCCTACGGGACGCTGAACACTGAAGCTTTCTTT
few,TRBV20-1,TRBJ2-3,NA,CSARSGLGFTDTQYF,TGCAGTGCTAGGAGCGGGTTGGGGTTCACAGATACGCAGTATTTT
many,TRBV20-1,TRBJ1-2,NA,CSARGAYGYTF,TGCAGTGCTCGCGGGGCCTATGGCTACACCTTC
many,TRBV7-6,TRBJ1-5,NA,CASSPTGGYQPQHF,TGTGCCAGCAGTCCGACCGGGGGGTATCAGCCCCAGCATTTT
few,TRBV5-1,TRBJ2-1,NA,CASSSGDNHNEQFF,TGCGCCAGCAGCTCGGGGGATAATCACAATGAGCAGTTCTTC
many,TRBV20-1,TRBJ2-1,NA,CSARPYLSYNEQFF,TGCAGTGCTAGACCCTATCTTAGCTACAATGAGCAGTTCTTC
many,TRBV12-3/TRBV12-4,TRBJ1-1,TRBD1,CASSLQGDGTEAFF,TGTGCCAGCAGTTTACAGGGGGACGGCACTGAAGCTTTCTTT
NA,TRBV12-3/TRBV12-4,TRBJ1-5,NA,CASSKPGDNQPQHF,TGTGCCAGCAGTAAGCCGGGGGACAATCAGCCCCAGCATTTT
NA,TRBV28,TRBJ2-1,TRBD2,CASSPTSGGSNEQFF,TGTGCCAGCAGTCCGACTAGCGGGGGGTCAAATGAGCAGTTCTTC
many,TRBV20-1,TRBJ2-7,NA,CSARAGNYEQYF,TGCAGTGCTAGAGCTGGCAACTACGAGCAGTACTTC
NA,TRBV7-9,TRBJ2-7,TRBD2,CASTRASGGSYEQYF,TGTGCCAGCACCCGAGCGAGCGGGGGCTCCTACGAGCAGTACTTC
NA,TRBV15,TRBJ2-1,NA,CATSGGWGSYNEQFF,TGTGCCACCAGCGGCGGGTGGGGCTCCTACAATGAGCAGTTCTTC
many,TRBV5-5,TRBJ2-2,TRBD1,CASSLSGTGGTGELFF,TGTGCCAGCAGCTTGTCAGGGACAGGGGGCACCGGGGAGCTGTTTTTT
NA,TRBV5-1,TRBJ2-5,TRBD2,CASSPRGGGQETQYF,TGCGCCAGCAGCCCACGCGGGGGGGGGCAAGAGACCCAGTACTTC
many,TRBV12-3/TRBV12-4,TRBJ2-1,NA,CASNPAGLENEQFF,TGTGCCAGCAACCCGGCGGGTTTGGAAAATGAGCAGTTCTTC
many,TRBV20-1,TRBJ1-5,TRBD1,CSARATGASNQPQHF,TGCAGTGCTAGAGCGACAGGGGCTAGCAATCAGCCCCAGCATTTT
NA,TRBV5-6,TRBJ2-1,NA,CASSPGTSHEQFF,TGTGCCAGCAGCCCTGGGACCTCCCATGAGCAGTTCTTC
NA,TRBV7-6,TRBJ1-3,NA,CACWGGPGNTIYF,TGTGCCTGCTGGGGGGGACCTGGAAACACCATATATTTT
many,TRBV6-1,TRBJ2-3,NA,CASSELSPSSTDTQYF,TGTGCCAGCAGTGAACTTAGCCCCTCTAGCACAGATACGCAGTATTTT
many,TRBV29-1,TRBJ2-1,NA,CSGRLGSSYNEQFF,TGCAGCGGACGTCTGGGGAGCTCCTACAATGAGCAGTTCTTC
many,TRBV5-6,TRBJ1-5,NA,CASNLNNQPQHF,TGTGCCAGCAATTTAAACAATCAGCCCCAGCATTTT